The 4 T cell receptor beta chains reported below all come from one sample, sequenced in a study of shared T cell receptors in the human thymus. TCRdb's table, derived via immunoSEQ multiplex PCR, lists solely in-frame clones and lacks some. The table lists about 660,000 clones, around 87% of them singletons. These data also formed part of another study, on human thymus T cells.

Sequences were obtained from thymocytes. The source is a boy in the first two years of life with a congenital heart defect.

This sequence joins TRBV4-1 and TRBJ2-1, with 10 bases fitting TRBD2. Germline V gives CDR1 MGHRA, CDR2 YSYEKL. Trimming at V came to 4 bases and at J to 6 bases, leaving 15 bases not matched to a gene. The CDR3 loop spans 18 amino acids. The CDR3 coding sequence is TGCGCCAGCAGCCCCGTCGAGGAAGCGGGGGGGATGATCAATGAGCAGTTCTTC. This sequence encodes CASSPVEEAGGMINEQFF.

The chain combines TRBV4-2 with TRBJ1-2; D is ambiguous. CDR3 size: 14 residues. Germline assignment: CDR1 LGHNA and CDR2 YNFKEQ. The V and J ends lost 0 bases and 8 bases respectively, with 13 bases between them. In DNA, the CDR3 is TGTGCCAGCAGCCAAGATGTTACGGGTGAAGGCTACACCTTC. It yields the protein CASSQDVTGEGYTF.

In its sample, this clone was seen a few times. V usage is TRBV27 and J usage is TRBJ2-7; D may be TRBD2 (6 bases). Germline values: CDR1 MNHEY, CDR2 SMNVEV (reference sequence). This CDR3 has 12 amino acids. The V end lost 8 bases, the J end lost 1 base, and 9 bases lay between the germline ends. The CDR3 is CASRDFSYEQYF. CDR3 nucleotide sequence: TGTGCCAGCCGGGACTTTTCCTACGAGCAGTACTTC.

The chain joins TRBV29-1 to TRBJ1-2; no reliable D call. Trimming pared 3 bases from V and 4 bases from J, leaving 9 bases between. Germline CDR1 reads SQVTM; CDR2 reads ANQGSEA. The CDR3 totals 12 residues. The CDR3, as DNA: TGCAGCGTTGAGTCCCGGTCCTATGGCTACACCTTC. It yields the protein CSVESRSYGYTF.